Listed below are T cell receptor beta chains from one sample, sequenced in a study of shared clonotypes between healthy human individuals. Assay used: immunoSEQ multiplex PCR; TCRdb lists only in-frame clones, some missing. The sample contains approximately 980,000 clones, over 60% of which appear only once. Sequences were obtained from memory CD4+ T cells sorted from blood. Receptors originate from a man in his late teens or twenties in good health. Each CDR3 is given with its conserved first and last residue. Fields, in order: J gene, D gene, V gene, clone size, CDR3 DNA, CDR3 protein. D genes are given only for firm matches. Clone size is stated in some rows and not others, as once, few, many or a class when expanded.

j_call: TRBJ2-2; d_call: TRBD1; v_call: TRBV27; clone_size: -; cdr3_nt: TGTGCCAGCAGAAAAGGGACAGGGAACACCGGGGAGCTGTTTTTT; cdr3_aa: CASRKGTGNTGELFF
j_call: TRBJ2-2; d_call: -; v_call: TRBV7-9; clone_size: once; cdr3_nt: TGTGCCAGCAGCCCTCCAGTAAACACCGGGGAGCTGTTTTTT; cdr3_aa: CASSPPVNTGELFF
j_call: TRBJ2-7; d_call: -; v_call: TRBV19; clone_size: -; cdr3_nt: TGTGCCAGTAGTATTGGAGCATTAAGCCCCTACGAGCAGTACTTC; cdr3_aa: CASSIGALSPYEQYF
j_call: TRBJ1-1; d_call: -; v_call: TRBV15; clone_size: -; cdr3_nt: TGTGCCACCCAACTCTTTCGGGCCTCAAACACTGAAGCTTTCTTT; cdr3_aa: CATQLFRASNTEAFF
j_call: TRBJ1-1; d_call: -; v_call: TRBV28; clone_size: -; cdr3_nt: TGTGCCACCTCGAGGCCCCAAATGAACACTGAAGCTTTCTTT; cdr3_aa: CATSRPQMNTEAFF
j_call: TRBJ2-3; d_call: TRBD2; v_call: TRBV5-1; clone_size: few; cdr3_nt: TGCGCCAGCAGCTTGGCGGGACTAGGCACAGATACGCAGTATTTT; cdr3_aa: CASSLAGLGTDTQYF
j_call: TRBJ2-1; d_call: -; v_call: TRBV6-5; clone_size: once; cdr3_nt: TGTGCCAGCAGCCTTGCAGGCCGCTCCTACAATGAGCAGTTCTTC; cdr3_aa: CASSLAGRSYNEQFF
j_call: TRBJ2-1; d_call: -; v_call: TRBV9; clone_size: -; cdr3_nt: TGTGCCAGCAGCGTTGAGGGTGTGGGGGCCAGCTCCTACAATGAGCAGTTCTTC; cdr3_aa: CASSVEGVGASSYNEQFF
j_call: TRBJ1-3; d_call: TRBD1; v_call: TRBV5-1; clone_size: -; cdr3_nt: TGCGCCAGCAGTTCCGGGACAGGTGGAAACACCATATATTTT; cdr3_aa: CASSSGTGGNTIYF
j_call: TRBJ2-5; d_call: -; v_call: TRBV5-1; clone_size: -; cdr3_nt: TGCGCCAGCAGCTTGTCGAGGGAGACCCAGTACTTC; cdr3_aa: CASSLSRETQYF
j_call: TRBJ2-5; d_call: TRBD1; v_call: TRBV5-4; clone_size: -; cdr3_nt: TGTGCCAGCAGCTTTTCCGGGGGACAGGCGACCCAGTACTTC; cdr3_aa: CASSFSGGQATQYF
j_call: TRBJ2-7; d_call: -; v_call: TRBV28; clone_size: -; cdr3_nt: TGTGCCAGCAGTTTAGGGGTCTCCTACGAGCAGTACTTC; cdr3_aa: CASSLGVSYEQYF
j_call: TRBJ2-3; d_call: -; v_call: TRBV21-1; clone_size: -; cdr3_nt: TGTGCCAGCAGCAAAAGTAGGGGACTAGCGGGACCCTTCACAGATACGCAGTATTTT; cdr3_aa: CASSKSRGLAGPFTDTQYF
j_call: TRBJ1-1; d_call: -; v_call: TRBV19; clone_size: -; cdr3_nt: TGTGCCAGTAGTAGAAACAGGGCGAACACTGAAGCTTTCTTT; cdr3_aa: CASSRNRANTEAFF
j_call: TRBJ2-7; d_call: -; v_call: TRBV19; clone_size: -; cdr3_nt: TGTGCCAGTAGTGTGAGGGAAGGGTACGAGCAGTACTTC; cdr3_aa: CASSVREGYEQYF
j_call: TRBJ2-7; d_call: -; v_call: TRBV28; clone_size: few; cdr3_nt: TGTGCCAGCAGTTTAGCCTTAGGAGGCGTTTACGAGCAGTACTTC; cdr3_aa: CASSLALGGVYEQYF
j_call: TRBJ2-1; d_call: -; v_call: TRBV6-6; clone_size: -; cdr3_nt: TGTGCCAGCAGCCAACCCACCGGGCTCTCCTACAATGAGCAGTTCTTC; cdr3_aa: CASSQPTGLSYNEQFF
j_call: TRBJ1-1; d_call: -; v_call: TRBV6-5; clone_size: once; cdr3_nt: TGTGCCAGCAGCCGGGGGGCTGAAGCTTTCTTT; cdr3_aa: CASSRGAEAFF
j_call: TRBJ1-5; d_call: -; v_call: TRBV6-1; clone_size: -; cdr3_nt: TGTGCCAGCAGTGAAGAAGAAAGGGGAAGGCCCCAGCATTTT; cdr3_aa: CASSEEERGRPQHF
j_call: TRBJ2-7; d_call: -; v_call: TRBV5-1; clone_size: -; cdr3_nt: TGCGCCAGCAGCCGACTCCGGGACACGTCCTACGAGCAGTACTTC; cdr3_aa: CASSRLRDTSYEQYF
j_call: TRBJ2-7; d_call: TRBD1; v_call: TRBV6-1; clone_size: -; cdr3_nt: TGTGCCAGCAGTGTACAGGGGGCGACCTCCTACGAGCAGTACTTC; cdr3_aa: CASSVQGATSYEQYF
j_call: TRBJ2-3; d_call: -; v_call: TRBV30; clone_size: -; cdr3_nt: TGTGCCTGGAGTGTACCCTACACAGATACGCAGTATTTT; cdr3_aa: CAWSVPYTDTQYF
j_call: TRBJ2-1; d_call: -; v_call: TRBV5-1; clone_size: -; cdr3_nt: TGCGCCAGCAGCCCTGAAGGTCGGAATGAGCAGTTCTTC; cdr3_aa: CASSPEGRNEQFF
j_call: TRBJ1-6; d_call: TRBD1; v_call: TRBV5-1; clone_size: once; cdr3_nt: TGCGCCAGCAGCTCGGGGACAGGGTCCAACAATTCACCCCTCCACTTT; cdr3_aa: CASSSGTGSNNSPLHF
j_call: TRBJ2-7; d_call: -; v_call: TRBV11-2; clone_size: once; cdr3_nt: TGTGCCAGCAGCTCCCCCCGCGGGACATCGGTCTACGAGCAGTACTTC; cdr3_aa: CASSSPRGTSVYEQYF
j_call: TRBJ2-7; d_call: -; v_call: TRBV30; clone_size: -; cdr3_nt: TGTGCCTGGACCAAAGGGGGGATCCCAACCTACGAGCAGTACTTC; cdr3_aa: CAWTKGGIPTYEQYF
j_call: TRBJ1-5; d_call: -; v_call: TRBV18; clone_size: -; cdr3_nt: TGTGCCAGCTCACCATACATTAGCAATCAGCCCCAGCATTTT; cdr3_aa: CASSPYISNQPQHF
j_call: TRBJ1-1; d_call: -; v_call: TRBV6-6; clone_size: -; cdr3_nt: TGTGCCAGCAGTTACTTCGGAGGGACTGAAGCTTTCTTT; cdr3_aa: CASSYFGGTEAFF
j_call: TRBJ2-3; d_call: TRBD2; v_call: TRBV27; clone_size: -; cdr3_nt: TGTGCCAGCAGTTTGGGACTAGCGGGTTCAGATACGCAGTATTTT; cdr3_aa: CASSLGLAGSDTQYF
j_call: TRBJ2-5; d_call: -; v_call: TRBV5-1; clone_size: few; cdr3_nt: TGCGCCAGCAGCGTCCGACAGGAAGAGACCCAGTACTTC; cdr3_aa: CASSVRQEETQYF
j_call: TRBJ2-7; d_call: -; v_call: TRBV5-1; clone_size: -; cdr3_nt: TGCGCCAGCAGCTTGGGTCGGCGGCCGGAGCAGTACTTC; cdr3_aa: CASSLGRRPEQYF
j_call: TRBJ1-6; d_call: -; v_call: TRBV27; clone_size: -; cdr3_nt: TGTGCCAGCACCCCGACAGGCCACTATAATTCACCCCTCCACTTT; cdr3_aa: CASTPTGHYNSPLHF
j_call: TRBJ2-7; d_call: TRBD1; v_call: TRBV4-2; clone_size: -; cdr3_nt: TGTGCCAGCAGCCTAGACAGGGGGCTCTACGAGCAGTACTTC; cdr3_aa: CASSLDRGLYEQYF
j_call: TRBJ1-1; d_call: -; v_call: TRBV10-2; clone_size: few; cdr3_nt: TGCGCCAGCAGTGAGTCGTGGGAGACCACTGAAGCTTTCTTT; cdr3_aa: CASSESWETTEAFF
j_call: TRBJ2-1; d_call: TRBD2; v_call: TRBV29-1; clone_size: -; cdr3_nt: TGCAGCGTTGGCGAGAGCGGGGGGCGGAATGAGCAGTTCTTC; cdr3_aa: CSVGESGGRNEQFF
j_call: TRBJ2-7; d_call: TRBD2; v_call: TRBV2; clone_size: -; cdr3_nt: TGTGCCAGCAGTCAACTAGCGGACCGCTACGAGCAGTACTTC; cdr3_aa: CASSQLADRYEQYF
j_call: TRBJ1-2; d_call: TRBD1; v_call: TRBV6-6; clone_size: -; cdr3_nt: TGTGCCAGCAGAACAAAGGGGGCCGGTGGCTACACCTTC; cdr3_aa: CASRTKGAGGYTF
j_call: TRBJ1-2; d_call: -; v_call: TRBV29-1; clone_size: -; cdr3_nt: TGCAGCGTTGATAGGGATGGCTACACCTTC; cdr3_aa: CSVDRDGYTF
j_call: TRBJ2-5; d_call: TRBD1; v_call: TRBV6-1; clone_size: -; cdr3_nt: TGTGCCAGCAGTTGGGACAGGGGTGAGACCCAGTACTTC; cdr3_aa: CASSWDRGETQYF
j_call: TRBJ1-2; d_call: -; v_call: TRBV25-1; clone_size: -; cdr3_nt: TGTGCCAGCAGTGAGTCGGTGTTTAACTATGGCTACACCTTC; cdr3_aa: CASSESVFNYGYTF
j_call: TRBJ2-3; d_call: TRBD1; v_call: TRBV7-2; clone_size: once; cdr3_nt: TGTGCCAGCAGGGCGGGACAGGGTGTTTGGGATACGCAGTATTTT; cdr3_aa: CASRAGQGVWDTQYF
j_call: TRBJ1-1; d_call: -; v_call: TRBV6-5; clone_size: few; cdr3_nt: TGTGCCAGCAGCCTCGATAGGAGGCCGAACACTGAAGCTTTCTTT; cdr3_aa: CASSLDRRPNTEAFF
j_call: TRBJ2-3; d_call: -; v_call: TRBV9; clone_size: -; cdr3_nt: TGTGCCAGCAGCCCCTCGACACAGGGAAAGGGCGCAGATACGCAGTATTTT; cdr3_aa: CASSPSTQGKGADTQYF
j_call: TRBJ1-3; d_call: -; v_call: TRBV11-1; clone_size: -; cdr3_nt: TGTGCCAGCAGCTTCAATGACAGGAGCTCTGGAAACACCATATATTTT; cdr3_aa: CASSFNDRSSGNTIYF
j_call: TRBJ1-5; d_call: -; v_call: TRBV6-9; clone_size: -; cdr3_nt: TGTGCCAACTCCTACGCGGGAGGGAAGACCATCAATCAGCCCCAGCATTTT; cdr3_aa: CANSYAGGKTINQPQHF
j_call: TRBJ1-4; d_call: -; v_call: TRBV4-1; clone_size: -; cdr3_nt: TGCGCCAGCGGGAGACAGATTAATGAAAAACTGTTTTTT; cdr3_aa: CASGRQINEKLFF
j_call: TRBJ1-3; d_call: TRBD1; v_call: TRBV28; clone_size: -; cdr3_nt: TGTGCCAGCAGAATAGACAGGGTCTCTGGAAACACCATATATTTT; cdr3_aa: CASRIDRVSGNTIYF
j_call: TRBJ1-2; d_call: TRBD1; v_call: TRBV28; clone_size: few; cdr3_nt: TGTGCCAGCAGTGAGGCAGGGGGCACTGAGAGTATCGGCTACACCTTC; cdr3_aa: CASSEAGGTESIGYTF
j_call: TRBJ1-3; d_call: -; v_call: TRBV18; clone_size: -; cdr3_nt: TGTGCCAGCTCACCTTTCGGCAGGGATACTAGAGGCTCTGGAAACACCATATATTTT; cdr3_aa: CASSPFGRDTRGSGNTIYF
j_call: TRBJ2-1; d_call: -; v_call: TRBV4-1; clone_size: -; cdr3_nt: TGCGCCAGCAGCCAAGAAGGAGGGGCCTCCGGGAGAAAGCAGTTCTTC; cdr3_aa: CASSQEGGASGRKQFF
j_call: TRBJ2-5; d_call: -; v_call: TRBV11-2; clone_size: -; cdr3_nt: TGTGCCAGCAGCTTGGACCCGGCTGGGGGAACCCAGTACTTC; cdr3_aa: CASSLDPAGGTQYF
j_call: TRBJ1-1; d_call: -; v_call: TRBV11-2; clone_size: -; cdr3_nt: TGTGCCAGCAGCTGGGACGGGAACACTGAAGCTTTCTTT; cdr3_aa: CASSWDGNTEAFF
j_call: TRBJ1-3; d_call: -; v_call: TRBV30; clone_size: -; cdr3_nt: TGTGCCTGGAGTCCAGTCTTCTCTGGAAACACCATATATTTT; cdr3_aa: CAWSPVFSGNTIYF
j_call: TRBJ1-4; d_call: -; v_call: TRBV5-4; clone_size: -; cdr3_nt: TGTGCCAGCAGTCAGGGAGGCAATAACCGCGGTAATGAAAAACTGTTTTTT; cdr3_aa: CASSQGGNNRGNEKLFF
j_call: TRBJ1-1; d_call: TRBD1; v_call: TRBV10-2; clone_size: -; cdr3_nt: TGCGCCAGCAGTGAATGGCAGGGGGAAATGAACACTGAAGCTTTCTTT; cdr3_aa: CASSEWQGEMNTEAFF